A selection of T cell receptor beta chains follows, all from one sample in a study of T-cell memory formation after mild COVID-19. Using its own MiXCR run on the 5' RACE reads, TCRdb lists one record per CDR3 protein. This sample has 300,000 to 400,000 distinct CDR3 sequences, with less than 20% found just once. The sequencing input was PBMCs or a T cell subset sorted from them (not recorded which). The receptors originated from a man aged 18 to 29 who had mild COVID-19 (a few samples of this study predate the infection). Cell type and time point are not known. Both conserved end residues are trimmed from each CDR3. D genes are given only for firm matches.

TRBV3-1	TRBD2	TRBJ2-1	ASSLLRGGRDNEQF
TRBV4-1	TRBD2	TRBJ2-3	ASSHSGGAGDTQY
TRBV7-9	-	TRBJ1-5	ASWSGVSNQPQH
TRBV7-2	-	TRBJ1-2	ASSFEGLYGYT
TRBV12-3/TRBV12-4	TRBD1	TRBJ1-6	ASSLATGGGNSPLH
TRBV5-1	-	TRBJ2-3	ASSVDGGHSTDTQY
TRBV7-2	-	TRBJ2-7	ASTHGYEQY
TRBV20-1	TRBD1	TRBJ2-7	SARGTGGFSYEQY
TRBV14	TRBD1	TRBJ1-6	ASSPFDRENSPLH
TRBV4-3	TRBD1	TRBJ1-5	ASSQDPAGGQPQH
TRBV27	-	TRBJ1-2	ASSLSGLSRGYT
TRBV5-8	TRBD2	TRBJ2-1	ASSPLSGGHYNEQF
TRBV10-3	-	TRBJ2-7	AIMDGGEQY
TRBV6-2/TRBV6-3	-	TRBJ1-1	ASSYKGNTEAF
TRBV18	TRBD1	TRBJ1-3	ASSRDRALSSGNTIY
TRBV12-3/TRBV12-4	-	TRBJ1-5	ASSLEGQGPQPQH
TRBV7-2	-	TRBJ2-1	ASSLSASSYNEQF
TRBV9	TRBD1	TRBJ1-2	ASSLRTGSFYGYT
TRBV7-8	-	TRBJ2-2	ASSLAGLMNTGELF
TRBV15	-	TRBJ2-2	ATSRDSANTGELF
TRBV18	-	TRBJ2-2	ASSPRQGGPGELF
TRBV24-1	-	TRBJ2-1	ATSPPVGHEQF
TRBV6-2/TRBV6-3	-	TRBJ2-3	ASSYSKYDFVDTQY
TRBV5-4	TRBD1	TRBJ2-3	ASRLGQDTDTQY
TRBV7-8	-	TRBJ2-5	ASSLTVMTLYQETQY
TRBV5-1	-	TRBJ2-4	ASSQLNNIQY
TRBV4-1	TRBD2	TRBJ2-7	ASSPDGSGGRSLYEQY
TRBV7-3	TRBD1	TRBJ2-7	ASSATGDGYEQY
TRBV2	-	TRBJ2-1	ASSLQGPPRDEQF
TRBV11-3	TRBD1	TRBJ2-2	ASSMGQAVTGELF